Below, 7 T cell receptor beta chains from the same sample are listed, as sequenced in a study of T cells after yellow fever vaccination. TCRdb fed the 5' RACE reads into MiXCR, producing one record per CDR3 protein. Of some 160,000 distinct CDR3 sequences in the sample, more than 5.5% were seen once. The specimen was CD4+ T cells sorted from PBMCs, collected around 5 days after the first yellow fever vaccination. The source of these receptors is a man younger than 30 who received the YFV17D yellow fever vaccine.

This clonotype was seen repeatedly, ten times or more. The chain employs TRBV27 and TRBJ1-5; the match to TRBD1 covers 7 bases. Germline V CDR1 and CDR2: MNHEY, SMNVEV (reference sequence). V lost 6 bases and J lost 7; bases outside the gene matches: 12. This CDR3 spans 15 amino acids. The CDR3: CASSNYDRVGQPQHF. In DNA form, the CDR3 reads TGTGCCAGCAGCAACTATGACAGGGTTGGGCAGCCCCAGCATTTT.

This clonotype occurred many times. J is TRBJ2-1 and V is TRBV9, with D possibly being TRBD1 (5 bases). Germline loops: CDR1 SGDLS, CDR2 YYNGEE. Trimming left V 0 bases short and J 0 bases short, with 19 bases between. The CDR3 has 19 residues. CDR3 nucleotide sequence: TGTGCCAGCAGCGTAGGTGGGGCCGCCCTAAAAAGCTCCTACAATGAGCAGTTCTTC. Amino acid sequence: CASSVGGAALKSSYNEQFF.

For this clonotype: A much larger clone differs by one base, so this may be a read error. The chain couples TRBV12-3 or TRBV12-4 to TRBJ1-6; 8 bases line up with TRBD1. J lost 8 bases, V lost 3 bases, and 6 bases had no gene match. This CDR3 contains 15 residues. CDR3 DNA: TGTGCCAGCAGTTTCAGGACAGGGCCTGATTCACCCCTCCACTTT. Translated: CASSFRTGPDSPLHF.

A word on this clonotype: Sequence at one end of the junction differs from germline and may be a read error. DNA for the CDR3: TGTGCCATCAGCCAAGCTAGCGGGGGGGCAAGTGATGAGCAGTTCTTC. This codes for CAISQASGGASDEQFF. The rearrangement joins TRBV3-1 to TRBJ2-1; 12 positions match TRBD2. Germline CDR1 reads LGHDT; CDR2 reads YNNKEL (reference sequence). This CDR3 has 16 residues.

A few counts support this clonotype. The J gene is TRBJ1-2, the V gene TRBV20-1, with a tentative D call TRBD1 (6 bases). The CDR3 is 13 residues long. The V gene's germline CDR1 is DFQATT and CDR2 SNEGSKA (reference sequence). CDR3 in DNA: TGCAGCCCCGGACAGTCGGCGAATAGCGGCTACACCTTC. Amino acid sequence: CSPGQSANSGYTF.

This clonotype was recorded at least ten times. This sequence joins TRBV6-1 and TRBJ1-5; no firm D call. This CDR3 has 14 residues. From germline, CDR1 is MNHNS and CDR2 SASEGT. The V end was cut by 6 bases, the J end by 3 bases, with 12 bases between. The CDR3 loop reads CASSDGRNNQPQHF. The CDR3 nucleotides read TGTGCCAGCAGCGACGGACGGAACAATCAGCCCCAGCATTTT.

This clonotype was found many times. The chain joins TRBV12-3 or TRBV12-4 to TRBJ2-5; possibly TRBD1 for D (5 bases). The CDR3 runs 13 residues. The V gene lost 6 bases and the J gene lost 2 bases, with 10 bases spanning the gap. CDR3 loop: CASRGRQQETQYF. The CDR3 nucleotides read TGTGCCAGCAGAGGCCGACAGCAAGAGACCCAGTACTTC.